Presented here are 10 T cell receptor beta chains from one specimen sequenced in a study of T cell clonotyping in hematopoietic cell transplantation. Documented time point: recipient sample about 28 days before transplant, after cytoreduction. Assay: immunoSEQ multiplex PCR; the TCRdb copy retains only in-frame clones and omits some. The sample holds about 41,000 clones, roughly 80% seen once. Here the sequenced sample was peripheral blood mononuclear cells, taken before stem cell transplant. The origin of the receptors is a man aged 55 to 70 with myelodysplastic syndrome. Some clones in this sample may be carry-over from other donors' samples.

The J gene is TRBJ2-5, the V gene TRBV7-2; no definite D call. This CDR3 region has 14 residues. With 2 bases removed from V and 5 bases from J, the gap between germline ends came to 12 bases. Per the germline V gene, CDR1 is SGHTA and CDR2 is FQGNSA. The CDR3 DNA is TGTGCCAGCAGCTTAAAAAGTTTGTCTGAGACCCAGTACTTC. Its protein product is CASSLKSLSETQYF.

The chain joins TRBV29-1 to TRBJ2-2; a weak D match, TRBD2 (6 bases). V was trimmed by 7 bases and J by 0 bases, leaving 12 bases between them. Germline V gene sequence: CDR1 SQVTM, CDR2 ANQGSEA. The CDR3 contains 14 residues. The chain's CDR3 is CSARDSANTGELFF. As DNA, the CDR3 is TGCAGCGCCAGGGACTCCGCGAACACCGGGGAGCTGTTTTTT.

V usage is TRBV9 and J usage is TRBJ1-6, with D perhaps matching TRBD1 (5 bases). The CDR3 totals 17 residues. Germline CDR1 is SGDLS and CDR2 is YYNGEE. The V gene lost 5 bases and the J gene lost 5 bases, with 20 bases spanning the gap. CDR3 DNA: TGTGCCAGCAGTCCGCAGTCCGGGGGGACGGATAATTCACCCCTCCACTTT. Protein sequence: CASSPQSGGTDNSPLHF.

The CDR3 DNA sequence: TGCGCCAGCAGCTTAAGACAGGGCCGAGAGAGCGGGGAGCTGTTTTTT. It codes for CASSLRQGRESGELFF. This chain joins TRBV5-1 and TRBJ2-2; 7 nucleotides align to TRBD1. V was pared by 2 bases and J by 7 bases, with 11 bases of the junction left unmatched. The CDR3 loop spans 16 amino acids. CDR1 is SGHRS, CDR2 YFSETQ, per germline.

J is TRBJ2-7 and V is TRBV4-1; 7 positions agree with TRBD2. The CDR3 totals 15 residues. Per germline, CDR1 MGHRA and CDR2 YSYEKL. J was trimmed by 3 bases and V by 0 bases; bases with no gene match: 5. CDR3 nucleotide sequence: TGCGCCAGCAGCCAAGAGGGAGGGGAGGGCTACGAGCAGTACTTC. Protein: CASSQEGGEGYEQYF.

The table lists this clone with a few counts. The genes are TRBV4-1 and TRBJ2-3, with 9 bases fitting TRBD2. After removal of 0 bases from V and 2 bases from J, the junction contained 12 bases not matched to a gene. The CDR3 is made up of 19 amino acids. CDR1 MGHRA and CDR2 YSYEKL come from the germline V gene. This CDR3 reads CASSQDYFRRGGNTDTQYF. The CDR3, as DNA: TGCGCCAGCAGCCAAGATTATTTTCGGCGGGGGGGAAACACAGATACGCAGTATTTT.

The CDR3 sequence is CASSFNVGIANEKLFF. The CDR3 DNA sequence: TGTGCCAGCAGCTTCAATGTGGGGATAGCAAATGAAAAACTGTTTTTT. This chain uses TRBV7-9 with TRBJ1-4; D is unclear. With 3 bases removed from V and 5 bases from J, the gap between germline ends came to 16 bases. The CDR3 sequence is 16 residues long. From germline, CDR1 is SEHNR and CDR2 FQNEAQ (reference sequence).

J is TRBJ2-1 and V is TRBV7-8; D possibly corresponds to TRBD2 (6 bases). Trimming left V 0 bases short and J 4 bases short, with 10 bases between. Germline assignment: CDR1 SGHVS and CDR2 FQNEAQ. The CDR3 covers 15 residues. CDR3 sequence: CASSLAGGAYNEQFF. In DNA form, the CDR3 reads TGTGCCAGCAGCTTAGCGGGGGGAGCTTACAATGAGCAGTTCTTC.

This chain connects TRBV13 to TRBJ1-2; D is ambiguous. The germline V gene has CDR1 PRHDT and CDR2 FYEKMQ (reference sequence). This CDR3 is built from 14 residues. Trimming left V 2 bases short and J 1 base short, with 8 bases between. CDR3 DNA: TGTGCCAGCAGCTTAAGTGGCATTAACTATGGCTACACCTTC. Translation gives CASSLSGINYGYTF.

The chain joins TRBV5-8 to TRBJ1-5; 7 bases align to TRBD1. V lost 0 bases and J lost 4; bases outside the gene matches: 7. From germline, CDR1 is SGHTS and CDR2 YDEGEE. The CDR3 sequence is 16 residues long. This chain's CDR3 is CASSLDRQGGNQPQHF. CDR3 nucleotide sequence: TGTGCCAGCAGCTTGGACCGACAGGGTGGAAATCAGCCCCAGCATTTT.